These 15 T cell receptor beta chains share one sample of origin, sequenced in a study of OX40 agonist ivuxolimab in advanced cancers. Repertoires were generated with immunoSEQ multiplex PCR, while TCRdb's copy carries only in-frame clones and drops some. Of more than 25,000 clones listed, roughly four fifths are singletons. Sequencing used CD4+ or CD8+ T cells sorted from blood, obtained in a trial of the OX40 agonist ivuxolimab. The receptors here all came from an adult with an advanced solid tumor such as melanoma, head and neck, liver or kidney cancer.

This clone was observed a handful of times. The same CDR3 arises from other DNA sequences in this sample as well. V usage is TRBV6-5 and J usage is TRBJ2-7; D uncertain. The ends were cut back, 5 bases at V and 3 bases at J, with 8 bases in the middle. CDR3 length equals 12 residues. Germline values: CDR1 MNHEY, CDR2 SVGAGI. CDR3 protein: CASSEPGYEQYF. CDR3 coding DNA: TGTGCCAGCAGTGAACCAGGCTACGAGCAGTACTTC.

This chain links TRBV5-1 with TRBJ1-2; D call uncertain. The CDR3 extends over 11 amino acids. V was cut by 3 bases and J by 7 bases, with 7 bases left in between. Germline V gene data show CDR1 as SGHRS and CDR2 as YFSETQ. CDR3 coding DNA: TGCGCCAGCAGCTCACCGTCTGGCTACACCTTC. Its protein is CASSSPSGYTF. Full variable domain (missing parts from reference TRBV5-1 and TRBJ1-2): KAGVTQTPRYLIKTRGQQVTLSCSPISGHRSVSWYQQTPGQGLQFLFEYFSETQRNKGNFPGRFSGRQFSNSRSEMNVSTLELGDSALYLCASSSPSGYTFGSGTRLTVV.

V and J are TRBV30 and TRBJ1-2; D call uncertain. In germline, CDR1 is GTSNPN, CDR2 SVGIG (reference sequence). The CDR3 contains 14 residues. V was clipped by 0 bases and J by 3 bases, with 11 bases between them. CDR3 amino acids: CAWSVGGYDYGYTF. The CDR3 DNA follows: TGTGCCTGGAGTGTTGGAGGTTACGACTATGGCTACACCTTC.

This clone came up once. The chain combines TRBV9 with TRBJ2-3, with D perhaps TRBD1 or TRBD2 (5 bases each). The CDR3 runs to 12 residues. Between the trimmed V and J ends, which lost 6 bases and 4 bases, there was a span of 9 bases. The germline CDR1 and CDR2 sequences are SGDLS and YYNGEE. Here the CDR3 DNA reads TGTGCCAGCAAGGGGACCGCAGATACGCAGTATTTT. It yields the protein CASKGTADTQYF.

The V and J genes are TRBV29-1 and TRBJ2-7, with a tentative D call TRBD1 (5 bases). The CDR3 extends over 12 amino acids. V was clipped by 5 bases and J by 2 bases, with 10 bases between them. Per germline, CDR1 SQVTM and CDR2 ANQGSEA. This CDR3 reads CSVISGTYEQYF. The CDR3, as DNA: TGCAGCGTTATCTCAGGGACCTACGAGCAGTACTTC.

The rearrangement links TRBV11-2 to TRBJ1-6; D perhaps matches TRBD1 (5 bases). Trimming removed 4 bases from V and 6 bases from J, with 19 bases in between. In germline, CDR1 is SGHAT, CDR2 FQNNGV. The CDR3 consists of 17 residues. The chain's CDR3 is CASSSLGTGGVNSPLHF. DNA for the CDR3: TGTGCCAGCAGCTCCTTGGGGACTGGGGGGGTTAATTCACCCCTCCACTTT. The full variable domain, rest sourced from reference TRBV11-2 and TRBJ1-6, is EAGVAQSPRYKIIEKRQSVAFWCNPISGHATLYWYQQILGQGPKLLIQFQNNGVVDDSQLPKDRFSAERLKGVDSTLKIQPAKLEDSAVYLCASSSLGTGGVNSPLHFGNGTRLTVT.

The chain is built from TRBV15 and TRBJ1-3; no clear D. Germline V gene data show CDR1 as LNHNV and CDR2 as YYDKDF (reference sequence). The V end was cut by 4 bases, the J end by 0 bases, with 7 bases between. The CDR3 runs 14 residues. The chain's CDR3 is CATSNGFSGNTIYF. In DNA form, the CDR3 reads TGTGCCACCAGCAACGGCTTCTCTGGAAACACCATATATTTT.

This sequence joins TRBV19 and TRBJ2-7; D possibly corresponds to TRBD1 (5 bases). Trimming shortened V by 6 bases and J by 3 bases, and 15 bases separated the two germline ends. This CDR3 contains 14 residues. Germline CDR1 reads LNHDA; CDR2 reads SQIVND (reference sequence). CDR3 sequence: CASRTRQGNYEQYF. Written as DNA, the CDR3 is TGTGCCAGTAGGACACGCCAGGGAAACTACGAGCAGTACTTC.

CDR3 in DNA: TGTGCCAGCAGCCTGGGACTAGCGGGGGGGCGGGGAGAGACCCAGTACTTC. Its translation: CASSLGLAGGRGETQYF. This chain links TRBV7-2 with TRBJ2-5, with TRBD2 identical over 16 bases. Germline V gives CDR1 SGHTA, CDR2 FQGNSA. V lost 5 bases to trimming and J lost 4 bases; unmatched junction nucleotides: 7. The CDR3 length is 17 residues.

The rearrangement uses TRBV2 and TRBJ1-2, with D tentatively TRBD1 (6 bases). The V end was cut by 3 bases, the J end by 4 bases, with 27 bases between. This CDR3 is 19 amino acids long. Germline V CDR1 and CDR2: SNHLY, FYNNEI. CDR3 region: CASSEALWAHRVGGYGYTF. Here the CDR3 DNA reads TGTGCCAGCAGTGAGGCTCTATGGGCACACAGGGTTGGTGGCTATGGCTACACCTTC.

The CDR3 DNA reads TGCGCCAGCAGCCCTGGGTATAGCAATCAGCCCCAGCATTTT. Amino acid sequence: CASSPGYSNQPQHF. The chain links TRBV4-1 to TRBJ1-5, with unresolved D. Germline V gives CDR1 MGHRA, CDR2 YSYEKL. The CDR3 covers 14 residues. Trimming shortened V by 4 bases and J by 0 bases, and 7 bases separated the two germline ends.

This chain uses TRBV6-1 with TRBJ2-3; 7 nucleotides line up with TRBD2. Germline CDR1 is MNHNS and CDR2 is SASEGT. This CDR3 has 14 residues. The V segment lost 5 bases and the J segment 3 bases; nucleotides outside the gene matches: 5. This CDR3 reads CASSPRGETDTQYF. CDR3 nucleotides: TGTGCCAGCAGTCCCCGGGGGGAGACAGATACGCAGTATTTT.

J is TRBJ1-1 and V is TRBV18, with D possibly TRBD1 on 5 matching bases. In germline, CDR1 is KGHSH, CDR2 LQKENI. The CDR3 runs 14 residues. Trimming removed 2 bases at V and 7 bases at J, with 14 bases between. CDR3 in amino acids: CASSPLGDAGEAFF. DNA for the CDR3: TGTGCCAGCTCACCATTGGGGGATGCTGGTGAAGCTTTCTTT.

The chain combines TRBV27 with TRBJ2-7; D is perhaps TRBD2 (6 bases). Germline assignment: CDR1 MNHEY and CDR2 SMNVEV (reference sequence). The CDR3 has 11 residues. Trimming shortened V by 8 bases and J by 3 bases, and 8 bases separated the two germline ends. CDR3 nucleotide sequence: TGTGCCAGCGGGGACTTCTACGAGCAGTACTTC. It specifies CASGDFYEQYF.

V usage is TRBV10-3 and J usage is TRBJ2-7; D not resolved. This CDR3 is 15 amino acids long. Per germline, CDR1 ENHRY and CDR2 SYGVKD. Trimming took 4 bases from V and 2 from J, leaving 15 bases between them. CDR3 coding DNA: TGTGCCATCAGTGGAGGAACACCCGAGGCCTACGAGCAGTACTTC. Its translation is CAISGGTPEAYEQYF.